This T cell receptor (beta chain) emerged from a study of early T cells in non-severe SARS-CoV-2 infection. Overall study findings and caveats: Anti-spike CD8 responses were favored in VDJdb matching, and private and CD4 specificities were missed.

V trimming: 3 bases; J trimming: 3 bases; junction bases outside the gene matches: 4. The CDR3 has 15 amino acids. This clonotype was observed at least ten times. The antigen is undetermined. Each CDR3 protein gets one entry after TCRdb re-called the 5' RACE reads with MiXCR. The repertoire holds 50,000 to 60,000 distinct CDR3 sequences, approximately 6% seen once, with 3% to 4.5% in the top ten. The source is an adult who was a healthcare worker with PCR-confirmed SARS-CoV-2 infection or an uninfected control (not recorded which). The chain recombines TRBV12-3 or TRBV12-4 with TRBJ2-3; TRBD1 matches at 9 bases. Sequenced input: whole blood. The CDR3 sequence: CASSFDRGKTDTQYF. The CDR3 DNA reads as TGTGCCAGCAGTTTCGACAGGGGGAAGACAGATACGCAGTATTTT.